This T cell receptor beta chain was documented in a study of cytomegalovirus exposure and HLA in healthy donors. Germline V gene sequence: CDR1 LNHDA, CDR2 SQIVND (reference sequence). CDR3 length: 12 residues. The germline V and J ends were trimmed by 9 bases and 4 bases, with 10 bases remaining between them. Amplification used 60 Vbeta primers and 13 Jbeta primers. Produced via immunoSEQ multiplex PCR; TCRdb's table is partial and in-frame only. Of 150,000 to 200,000 clones listed, roughly 81% are singletons. Study-level points and caveats: Later analysis associated a missense DCLRE1C variant with TCR beta V- and J-gene trimming.

As concerns this clone: The antigen is not known.

The V and J genes are TRBV19 and TRBJ1-3; the D gene is possibly TRBD1 (5 bases). Sequencing was done on a sample of PBMCs. The clonotype was recovered from a young man in good health and CMV-seropositive. The CDR3 region is CASGGDGNTIYF. The DNA for the CDR3 is TGTGCCAGCGGGGGGGACGGAAACACCATATATTTT.